These 21 T cell receptor beta chains came from one sample sequenced in a study of early T cells in non-severe SARS-CoV-2 infection (dated by TCRdb to the early 2020s). The library was obtained by 5' RACE. TCRdb shows the sequencer as NextSeq 500. The public reads were run again by TCRdb, first through fastp at Q25 and then through MiXCR, and only productive beta chains were kept. CDR3 protein duplicates are merged, each entry listing the most common genes and DNA. The sample data list some 49,000 distinct CDR3 sequences, and approximately 8% of these were observed just once. Of the sample, 4% to 5.5% is held by the ten largest clones. Sequencing was performed on whole blood. These receptors all come from an adult who was a healthcare worker with PCR-confirmed SARS-CoV-2 infection or an uninfected control (not recorded which).

This clonotype was picked up many times. The chain links TRBV4-1 to TRBJ1-6, with D possibly being TRBD1 (5 bases). Germline V gene sequence: CDR1 MGHRA, CDR2 YSYEKL. This CDR3 spans 14 amino acids. Between the trimmed V and J ends, which lost 1 base and 10 bases, there was a span of 11 bases. CDR3 DNA sequence: TGCGCCAGCAGCCAAGCCGGGGCGGGATCACCCCTCCACTTT. Translation: CASSQAGAGSPLHF.

This clonotype was counted between two and nine times. The V call is TRBV18, the J call TRBJ2-7, with TRBD2 matching 9 bases. Germline CDR1 KGHSH, CDR2 LQKENI. The V gene end was trimmed by 5 bases and the J gene end by 2 bases; junction bases not matched to a gene: 4. The CDR3 extends over 14 amino acids. The CDR3 spells CASSTASGAYEQYF. Written as DNA, the CDR3 is TGTGCCAGCTCAACCGCTAGCGGGGCCTACGAGCAGTACTTC.

Many counts were recorded for this clonotype. This chain links TRBV20-1 with TRBJ2-1, with D perhaps matching TRBD2 (5 bases). The CDR3 is made up of 14 amino acids. CDR1 is DFQATT and CDR2 is SNEGSKA in the germline V gene (reference sequence). V lost 6 bases to trimming and J lost 7 bases, with 19 bases between them. CDR3 in DNA: TGCAGTGCGTACCGTCTCCTGGGCGGGAATGAGCAGTTCTTC. Residues: CSAYRLLGGNEQFF.

This rearrangement joins TRBV19 to TRBJ2-3; D not certain. CDR1 and CDR2 (germline): LNHDA, SQIVND (reference sequence). V lost 7 bases to trimming and J lost 6 bases, with 14 bases between them. The CDR3 is made up of 13 amino acids. CDR3 region: CASTTSNWDTQYF. The CDR3 nucleotides read TGTGCCAGTACCACCTCGAATTGGGATACGCAGTATTTT.

This clonotype was seen only a few times. The V call is TRBV3-1, the J call TRBJ1-6, with TRBD1 identical over 11 bases. With V trimmed by 5 bases and J by 9 bases, 12 bases remained unmatched. CDR3 size: 17 residues. Germline loops: CDR1 LGHDT, CDR2 YNNKEL (reference sequence). CDR3 sequence reads: CASSLRTGTGGGSPLHF. CDR3 DNA: TGTGCCAGCAGCTTACGAACCGGGACAGGGGGAGGTTCACCCCTCCACTTT. The full variable domain, in which reference TRBV3-1 and TRBJ1-6 provide the parts outside the CDR3, is DTAVSQTPKYLVTQMGNDKSIKCEQNLGHDTMYWYKQDSKKFLKIMFSYNNKELIINETVPNRFSPKSPDKAHLNLHINSLELGDSAVYFCASSLRTGTGGGSPLHFGNGTRLTVT.

This chain connects TRBV11-2 to TRBJ2-5; TRBD1 matches at 7 bases. With 2 bases clipped from V and 2 bases from J, the junction kept 17 bases outside the gene matches. The CDR3 has 19 residues. The germline V gene encodes CDR1 SGHAT and CDR2 FQNNGV. The CDR3 reads CASSLFPSAGTALQETQYF. CDR3 nucleotides: TGTGCCAGCAGCTTATTTCCGTCGGCCGGGACAGCGTTACAAGAGACCCAGTACTTC. The complete variable domain, with remaining parts taken from reference TRBV11-2 and TRBJ2-5, reads EAGVAQSPRYKIIEKRQSVAFWCNPISGHATLYWYQQILGQGPKLLIQFQNNGVVDDSQLPKDRFSAERLKGVDSTLKIQPAKLEDSAVYLCASSLFPSAGTALQETQYFGPGTRLLVL.

The table lists this clonotype with many counts. The chain combines TRBV4-1 with TRBJ2-1; 7 bases align to TRBD1. Unmatched junction bases numbered 10, after V lost 6 bases and J lost 5 bases. The CDR3 runs to 15 residues. Germline lookup yields CDR1 MGHRA and CDR2 YSYEKL. The CDR3 DNA is TGCGCCAGCAGTCGAGACAGGGTGCTCCACAATGAGCAGTTCTTC. This sequence encodes CASSRDRVLHNEQFF.

This clonotype was counted between two and nine times. The J gene is TRBJ2-4, the V gene TRBV18; a weak D match, TRBD1 (6 bases). Germline assignment: CDR1 KGHSH and CDR2 LQKENI. CDR3 length: 16 amino acids. Between the trimmed V and J ends, which lost 6 bases and 1 base, there was a span of 16 bases. The CDR3 loop is CASSELPQGAKNIQYF. The CDR3 nucleotides are TGTGCCAGCTCCGAGCTACCCCAGGGGGCCAAAAACATTCAGTACTTC.

This clonotype has more than one count but fewer than ten. The V call is TRBV29-1, the J call TRBJ2-7; D gene ambiguous. Trimming cost V 3 bases and J 0 bases, with 9 bases left between them. CDR1 is SQVTM and CDR2 is ANQGSEA in the germline V gene. The CDR3 is 13 amino acids. The CDR3 loop reads CSVETPSSYEQYF. The CDR3 DNA is TGCAGCGTTGAGACTCCCAGCTCCTACGAGCAGTACTTC.

This clonotype was observed at least ten times. V is TRBV12-3 or TRBV12-4 and J is TRBJ1-3; D ambiguous. The V end lost 3 bases, the J end lost 3 bases, and 15 bases lay between the germline ends. The CDR3 loop spans 16 amino acids. This CDR3 reads CASSFAGLSNGNTIYF. CDR3 sequence (DNA): TGTGCCAGCAGTTTTGCCGGGCTGTCCAATGGAAACACCATATATTTT.

CDR3 sequence (DNA): TGTGCCAGCAGCCCAGACTCTCCCTACGAGCAGTACTTC. Amino acid sequence: CASSPDSPYEQYF. This chain links TRBV6-5 with TRBJ2-7; D call uncertain. Germline CDR1 and CDR2: MNHEY and SVGAGI. This CDR3 has 13 amino acids. Trimming took 6 bases from V and 2 from J, leaving 11 bases between them.

This clonotype was found many times. V is TRBV6-6 and J is TRBJ2-1; 7 positions match TRBD2. The CDR3 runs 11 residues. Germline loops: CDR1 MNHNY, CDR2 SVGAGI (reference sequence). The V segment lost 5 bases and the J segment 9 bases; nucleotides outside the gene matches: 1. The CDR3 protein is CASSTGGEQFF. CDR3 DNA sequence: TGTGCCAGCAGTACGGGGGGTGAGCAGTTCTTC.

This clonotype was detected many times. The V and J genes are TRBV29-1 and TRBJ1-2; D not resolved. This CDR3 spans 13 amino acids. The V and J ends lost 0 bases and 8 bases respectively, with 13 bases between them. CDR1 SQVTM and CDR2 ANQGSEA come from the germline V gene. In DNA, the CDR3 is TGCAGCGTTGAAGAACGGCCAACAAGGGGCTACACCTTC. Protein: CSVEERPTRGYTF.

This clonotype was counted only a few times. This chain uses TRBV15 with TRBJ1-1; D may be TRBD1 (5 bases). V was shortened by 4 bases and J by 1 base, with 7 bases between the two germline ends. This CDR3 has 13 residues. Germline-derived CDR1 and CDR2 are LNHNV and YYDKDF (reference sequence). The CDR3 region is CATSIGQNTEAFF. In DNA, the CDR3 is TGTGCCACCAGCATAGGACAGAACACTGAAGCTTTCTTT.

This clonotype was observed a handful of times. V gene TRBV6-5 combines with J gene TRBJ1-2; 9 nucleotides agree with TRBD1. Trimming removed 4 bases from V and 4 bases from J; junction bases left unmatched: 7. The CDR3 extends over 15 amino acids. Germline assignment: CDR1 MNHEY and CDR2 SVGAGI. The chain's CDR3 is CASSFTGGPPYGYTF. In DNA form, the CDR3 reads TGTGCCAGCAGTTTCACAGGGGGCCCCCCCTATGGCTACACCTTC.

In this sample, this clonotype turned up a few times. The chain joins TRBV3-1 to TRBJ1-1; no firm D call. Trimming removed 4 bases from V and 1 base from J, with 13 bases in between. Germline V gene lookup returns CDR1 LGHDT and CDR2 YNNKEL (reference sequence). CDR3 length: 15 residues. In nucleotides, the CDR3 is TGTGCCAGCAGCCCAAGTTGGCAGGCGAACACTGAAGCTTTCTTT. Translating it yields CASSPSWQANTEAFF.

V and J are TRBV13 and TRBJ2-3, with unresolved D. This CDR3 is built from 13 residues. Germline CDR1 PRHDT, CDR2 FYEKMQ (reference sequence). V was cut by 5 bases and J by 0 bases, with 6 bases left in between. This CDR3 reads CASSVPSTDTQYF. The CDR3 DNA sequence: TGTGCCAGCAGCGTACCTAGCACAGATACGCAGTATTTT.

This clonotype was seen only a few times. The chain combines TRBV27 with TRBJ1-1, with a tentative D call TRBD1 (5 bases). This CDR3 has 12 amino acids. Germline CDR1 reads MNHEY; CDR2 reads SMNVEV (reference sequence). Trimming left V 6 bases short and J 4 bases short, with 9 bases between. CDR3 nucleotides: TGTGCCAGCAGGTCGGGGGGCACTGAAGCTTTCTTT. It specifies CASRSGGTEAFF.

The chain joins TRBV28 to TRBJ2-5, with D possibly TRBD2 on 6 matching bases. The CDR3 is made up of 16 amino acids. CDR1 is MDHEN and CDR2 is SYDVKM in the germline V gene. V lost 5 bases to trimming and J lost 3 bases, with 19 bases between them. CDR3 coding DNA: TGTGCCAGCAGTCCCAACCTCGGGCGGGGTGAAGAGACCCAGTACTTC. Protein: CASSPNLGRGEETQYF.

The J gene is TRBJ2-7, the V gene TRBV4-1, with D unclear. Germline CDR1 and CDR2: MGHRA and YSYEKL. The CDR3 spans 13 residues. The ends were cut back, 3 bases at V and 3 bases at J, with 9 bases in the middle. CDR3 DNA: TGCGCCAGCAGCCACTTAGGGAACTACGAGCAGTACTTC. Encoded protein: CASSHLGNYEQYF.

The chain uses TRBV28 and TRBJ2-2; possibly TRBD1 or TRBD2 for D (5 bases each). V was clipped by 9 bases and J by 1 base, with 12 bases between them. Germline assignment: CDR1 MDHEN and CDR2 SYDVKM. The CDR3 sequence is 14 residues long. The CDR3 DNA reads as TGTGCCAGTACCGGGACGGTGAACACCGGGGAGCTGTTTTTT. It yields the protein CASTGTVNTGELFF.